The 22 T cell receptor beta chains listed next were all sequenced from one sample in a study of blood T cell repertoires in COVID-19. Sequencing used immunoSEQ multiplex PCR; TCRdb keeps in-frame clones, though not all of them. Of approximately 67,000 clones listed, about 89% are singletons. The specimen sequenced was peripheral blood. These receptors came from a man aged 50 to 59 with active COVID-19.

V is TRBV7-6 and J is TRBJ1-5; possible D gene TRBD1, 5 bases. The CDR3 is made up of 17 amino acids. Germline V gene sequence: CDR1 SGHVS, CDR2 FNYEAQ. The V end lost 2 bases, the J end lost 7 bases, and 21 bases lay between the germline ends. CDR3 sequence: CASSLRPGPLGGQPQHF. DNA of the CDR3: TGTGCCAGCAGCTTACGGCCAGGGCCCTTGGGTGGCCAGCCCCAGCATTTT. The full variable domain, rest sourced from reference TRBV7-6 and TRBJ1-5, is GAGVSQSPRYKVTKRGQDVALRCDPISGHVSLYWYRQALGQGPEFLTYFNYEAQQDKSGLPNDRFSAERPEGSISTLTIQRTEQRDSAMYRCASSLRPGPLGGQPQHFGDGTRLSIL.

This chain links TRBV5-4 with TRBJ1-2, with 8 positions matching TRBD1. The CDR3 length is 16 residues. Germline CDR1 is SGHNT and CDR2 is YYREEE (reference sequence). V lost 1 base, J lost 7 bases, and 12 bases stayed unmatched. The CDR3 loop is CASSLLGPGGAAGYTF. The DNA for the CDR3 is TGTGCCAGCAGCTTGTTAGGGCCAGGGGGCGCAGCTGGCTACACCTTC.

V gene TRBV19 combines with J gene TRBJ1-5; 9 nucleotides line up with TRBD1. This CDR3 spans 17 amino acids. The germline V gene encodes CDR1 LNHDA and CDR2 SQIVND (reference sequence). Unmatched junction bases numbered 10, after V lost 5 bases and J lost 2 bases. The CDR3 sequence: CASSLGTGIGGNQPQHF. In DNA, the CDR3 is TGTGCCAGTAGTCTAGGGACAGGGATCGGAGGCAATCAGCCCCAGCATTTT.

The rearrangement uses TRBV7-9 and TRBJ2-3; 9 positions agree with TRBD1. The V gene's germline CDR1 is SEHNR and CDR2 FQNEAQ (reference sequence). Germline trimming cut 3 bases from V and 3 bases from J; bases unmatched to any gene: 4. This CDR3 spans 15 amino acids. For the CDR3, the DNA is TGTGCCAGCAGCTTCCAACAGGGGGCGACAGATACGCAGTATTTT. Its protein product is CASSFQQGATDTQYF.

This chain connects TRBV28 to TRBJ1-1, with D perhaps TRBD1 (6 bases). Germline assignment: CDR1 MDHEN and CDR2 SYDVKM. This CDR3 has 13 residues. V lost 5 bases and J lost 6, with 13 bases in between. CDR3: CASSIPGQPEAFF. The CDR3 DNA is TGTGCCAGCAGTATCCCAGGACAGCCTGAAGCTTTCTTT.

The chain is built from TRBV6-5 and TRBJ2-2; 10 bases are a match to TRBD1. The V gene's germline CDR1 is MNHEY and CDR2 SVGAGI. Trimming at V came to 8 bases and at J to 4 bases, leaving 7 bases not matched to a gene. The CDR3 extends over 15 amino acids. The CDR3 reads CASWLDRGRTGELFF. CDR3 coding DNA: TGTGCCAGCTGGCTTGACAGGGGGCGCACCGGGGAGCTGTTTTTT.

This chain links TRBV7-2 with TRBJ1-2; 8 nucleotides agree with TRBD1. V trimming: 5 bases; J trimming: 4 bases; junction bases outside the gene matches: 18. There are 18 residues in the CDR3. CDR1 is SGHTA, CDR2 FQGNSA, per germline. CDR3 nucleotides: TGTGCCAGCAGCCCACACCAGGGACAGGCCTTCCCCCGCTATGGCTACACCTTC. Its protein product is CASSPHQGQAFPRYGYTF.

This clone has a single count. The rearrangement links TRBV18 to TRBJ2-3; 9 nucleotides agree with TRBD2. The CDR3 totals 16 residues. Germline V gene data show CDR1 as KGHSH and CDR2 as LQKENI. With 3 bases clipped from V and 6 bases from J, the junction kept 10 bases outside the gene matches. The CDR3: CASSPGPPAGGDTQYF. The DNA for the CDR3 is TGTGCCAGCTCACCGGGCCCGCCCGCGGGGGGGGATACGCAGTATTTT.

The V call is TRBV5-1, the J call TRBJ2-7, with unresolved D. V shed 0 bases and J shed 5 bases, with 12 bases lying between them. Germline lookup yields CDR1 SGHRS and CDR2 YFSETQ. This CDR3 is built from 14 residues. The CDR3: CASSLDHGFDEQYF. The CDR3 coding sequence is TGCGCCAGCAGCTTGGATCACGGTTTTGACGAGCAGTACTTC.

As to this clone: One end of the junction is discordant with germline, which a read error may explain. The rearrangement links TRBV11-2 to TRBJ1-2; TRBD1 is a possible D gene (5 bases). This CDR3 has 11 amino acids. Germline V gives CDR1 SGHAT, CDR2 FQNNGV. CDR3 nucleotides: TGTGCCAGCAGCTTAGGACAGCTTCTGGCCTTC. Translating gives CASSLGQLLAF.

This chain connects TRBV10-3 to TRBJ2-7, with a possible D match to TRBD1 (6 bases). The germline V gene has CDR1 ENHRY and CDR2 SYGVKD. This CDR3 is 13 amino acids long. Trimming left V 6 bases short and J 3 bases short, with 12 bases between. The CDR3 region has the DNA TGTGCCATCAGCAACAGGGATTTCTACGAGCAGTACTTC. It specifies CAISNRDFYEQYF.

The chain couples TRBV7-2 to TRBJ1-5; 7 nucleotides match TRBD1. This CDR3 is built from 14 residues. V lost 1 base to trimming and J lost 7 bases; unmatched junction nucleotides: 4. The V gene's germline CDR1 is SGHTA and CDR2 FQGNSA. The CDR3 here is CASSLEGAGQPQHF. CDR3 bases: TGTGCCAGCAGCTTAGAGGGGGCGGGACAGCCCCAGCATTTT.

V is TRBV21-1 and J is TRBJ1-3. TRBV21-1 represents a pseudogene. The CDR3 loop spans 16 amino acids. The CDR3 DNA sequence: TGTGCCAGCAGCAGCCTTGACTCGCACTCTGGAAACACCATATATTTT. It specifies CASSSLDSHSGNTIYF.

The rearrangement uses TRBV4-3 and TRBJ1-5, with D tentatively TRBD1 (5 bases). This CDR3 is 16 amino acids long. Trimming pared 0 bases from V and 5 bases from J, leaving 14 bases between. Per germline, CDR1 LGHNA and CDR2 YSLEER. Written as DNA, the CDR3 is TGCGCCAGCAGCCAAGATAACAGGCAGGGTTATCAGCCCCAGCATTTT. Its protein product is CASSQDNRQGYQPQHF.

This clone appeared a single time. This rearrangement joins TRBV18 to TRBJ2-3; 7 bases agree with TRBD2. The CDR3 length is 16 residues. V was pared by 1 base and J by 0 bases, with 4 bases of the junction left unmatched. The germline V gene encodes CDR1 KGHSH and CDR2 LQKENI. The CDR3 region is CASSPLGGGSTDTQYF. CDR3 sequence (DNA): TGTGCCAGCTCACCACTTGGGGGGGGAAGCACAGATACGCAGTATTTT.

The V and J genes are TRBV9 and TRBJ1-1; TRBD1 aligns across 8 bases. The trim removed 3 bases at V and 1 base at J, leaving 11 bases unmatched. CDR3 length: 17 amino acids. CDR1 is SGDLS, CDR2 YYNGEE, per germline. CDR3 nucleotide sequence: TGTGCCAGCAGCGCAGCGATGGGGACAGGATCGAACACTGAAGCTTTCTTT. The encoded protein is CASSAAMGTGSNTEAFF.

The chain combines TRBV18 with TRBJ1-1; D is undetermined. CDR1 and CDR2 (germline): KGHSH, LQKENI. V was trimmed by 3 bases and J by 1 base, leaving 9 bases between them. CDR3 length: 14 residues. The CDR3 loop is CASSPITRNTEAFF. CDR3 coding DNA: TGTGCCAGCTCACCCATTACCAGGAACACTGAAGCTTTCTTT. Full variable domain (rest looked up from reference TRBV18 and TRBJ1-1): NAGVMQNPRHLVRRRGQEARLRCSPMKGHSHVYWYRQLPEEGLKFMVYLQKENIIDESGMPKERFSAEFPKEGPSILRIQQVVRGDSAAYFCASSPITRNTEAFFGQGTRLTVV.

CDR3 residues: CASSLVGGRTEAFF. CDR3 coding DNA: TGCGCCAGCAGCTTGGTGGGGGGTAGGACTGAAGCTTTCTTT. The V and J genes are TRBV5-1 and TRBJ1-1, with D possibly TRBD1 on 5 matching bases. This CDR3 is built from 14 residues. Trimming left V 0 bases short and J 5 bases short, with 11 bases between. Per germline, CDR1 SGHRS and CDR2 YFSETQ.

This rearrangement joins TRBV4-3 to TRBJ1-3; 11 bases are a match to TRBD1. The CDR3 is 17 residues long. CDR1 is LGHNA and CDR2 is YSLEER in the germline V gene. V shed 4 bases and J 4 bases; nucleotides not matched to a gene: 9. CDR3 in DNA: TGCGCCAGCAGCCCACGGACAGGGGGCTTGAGAGGAAACACCATATATTTT. Amino acid sequence: CASSPRTGGLRGNTIYF.

The chain uses TRBV5-6 and TRBJ1-2; weak D call: TRBD1 (5 bases). Trimming took 1 base from V and 4 from J, leaving 8 bases between them. Germline V gene data show CDR1 as SGHDT and CDR2 as YYEEEE. The CDR3 has 13 residues. The chain's CDR3 is CASSLSGPYGYTF. As DNA, the CDR3 is TGTGCCAGCAGCTTGTCAGGGCCCTATGGCTACACCTTC.

This rearrangement joins TRBV6-5 to TRBJ1-3; weak D call: TRBD1 (5 bases). V gave up 2 bases and J gave up 4 bases, with 12 bases separating them. Germline assignment: CDR1 MNHEY and CDR2 SVGAGI. CDR3 length equals 15 residues. The CDR3 DNA is TGTGCCAGCAGTTACGACCGGGGGACCGGAAACACCATATATTTT. Translation gives CASSYDRGTGNTIYF.

The chain recombines TRBV27 with TRBJ2-7, with TRBD2 identical over 13 bases. This CDR3 spans 15 amino acids. V trimming: 5 bases; J trimming: 6 bases; junction bases outside the gene matches: 7. Germline loops: CDR1 MNHEY, CDR2 SMNVEV (reference sequence). The CDR3: CASSTQGLAGTEQYF. The CDR3 region has the DNA TGTGCCAGCAGTACCCAGGGACTAGCGGGAACCGAGCAGTACTTC.